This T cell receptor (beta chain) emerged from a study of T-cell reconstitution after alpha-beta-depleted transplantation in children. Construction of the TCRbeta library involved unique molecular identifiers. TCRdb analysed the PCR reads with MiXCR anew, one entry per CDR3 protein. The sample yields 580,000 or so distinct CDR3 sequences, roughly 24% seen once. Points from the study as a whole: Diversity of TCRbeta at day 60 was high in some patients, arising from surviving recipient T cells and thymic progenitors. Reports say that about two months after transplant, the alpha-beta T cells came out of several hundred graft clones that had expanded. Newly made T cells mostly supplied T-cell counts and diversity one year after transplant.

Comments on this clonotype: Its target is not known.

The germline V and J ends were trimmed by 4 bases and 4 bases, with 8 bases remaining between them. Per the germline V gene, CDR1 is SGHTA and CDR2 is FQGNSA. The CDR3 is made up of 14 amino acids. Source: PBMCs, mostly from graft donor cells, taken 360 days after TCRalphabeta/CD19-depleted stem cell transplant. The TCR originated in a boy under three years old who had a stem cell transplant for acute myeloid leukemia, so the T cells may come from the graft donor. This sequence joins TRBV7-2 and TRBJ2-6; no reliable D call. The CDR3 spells CASSYDTGANVLTF. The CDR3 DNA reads TGTGCCAGCAGCTACGACACCGGGGCCAACGTCCTGACTTTC.